Listed here is a single TCR beta chain. The table came from immunoSEQ multiplex PCR; TCRdb's copy has only in-frame clones and leaves some out. The sample contains about 69,000 clones, approximately 88% of which appear only once. The sample is drawn from a study of technical replicates of blood from several donors. The CDR3 spans 13 residues. Looked up from germline, CDR1 is LNHDA and CDR2 is SQIVND (reference sequence). The V gene lost 1 base and the J gene lost 0 bases, with 2 bases spanning the gap. The sample comprised PBMCs. The chain joins TRBV19 to TRBJ2-3; no clear D. This clonotype originated in a human donor in good health. Some clones in this sample may be carry-over from other donors' samples. CDR3 bases: TGTGCCAGTAGTATAGCTAGCACAGATACGCAGTATTTT. It specifies CASSIASTDTQYF.